Listed below are T cell receptor beta chains from one sample, sequenced in a study of blood T cell repertoires in COVID-19. Libraries were prepared by immunoSEQ multiplex PCR; TCRdb keeps only in-frame clonotypes and omits some of them. Of 200,000 to 300,000 clones listed, approximately 90% are singletons. Sequencing was done on a sample of peripheral blood. These receptors were obtained from a man aged 55-75 years who had recovered from COVID-19. The CDR3 runs from the conserved cysteine through the conserved F or W. A D gene is named only where the DNA matches it firmly. Rows give clone size only sometimes, using once, few, many, or a class for an expanded clone.

size	J	D	length	V	DNA	CDR3
-	TRBJ1-5	-	15	TRBV6-6	TGTGCCAGCAGTTACGGCAGGGCAAGCAATCAGCCCCAGCATTTT	CASSYGRASNQPQHF
-	TRBJ2-1	-	11	TRBV30	TGTGCCTGGAGTGTACGGGTGGAGCAGTTCTTC	CAWSVRVEQFF
-	TRBJ1-1	-	14	TRBV5-1	TGCGCCAGCAGCTTGGGGGCAACGAACACTGAAGCTTTCTTT	CASSLGATNTEAFF
-	TRBJ1-1	-	13	TRBV30	TGTGCCTGGAGTGTACGTCAGGATGCTGAAGCTTTCTTT	CAWSVRQDAEAFF
-	TRBJ2-1	TRBD2	19	TRBV4-2	TGTGCCAGCAGCCAAATCGGGACTAGCGGGGAGAGCTCCTACAATGAGCAGTTCTTC	CASSQIGTSGESSYNEQFF
-	TRBJ2-1	-	11	TRBV29-1	TGCAGCGTTGTCTTCGGCAATGAGCAGTTCTTC	CSVVFGNEQFF
-	TRBJ1-5	TRBD1	20	TRBV23-1	TGCGCCAGCAGTCAAAAGTCCAGGGGGCGGACTAACTATAGCAATCAGCCCCAGCATTTT	CASSQKSRGRTNYSNQPQHF
-	TRBJ2-1	TRBD2	12	TRBV13	TGTGCCAGCAGCTTAGGCCTAGCGGGGCGGTTCTTC	CASSLGLAGRFF
-	TRBJ2-7	-	15	TRBV7-9	TGTGCCAGCAGCTTGGGGGGATTGGGCTCCTACGAGCAGTACTTC	CASSLGGLGSYEQYF
once	TRBJ1-2	-	15	TRBV5-5	TGTGCCAGCAGCCCCTCCTTAGGGGCTAACTATGGCTACACCTTC	CASSPSLGANYGYTF
-	TRBJ2-1	TRBD2	15	TRBV5-1	TGCGCCAGCAGCTTGGTTGCGGGGGGGTTTGGTGAGCAGTTCTTC	CASSLVAGGFGEQFF
-	TRBJ2-7	-	14	TRBV5-5	TGTGCCAGCAGCTTGTCCGCGCCTGGCTACGAGCAGTACTTC	CASSLSAPGYEQYF
-	TRBJ1-6	-	14	TRBV19	TGTGCCAGTAGTTTCCAGGGTAGGGGATCACCCCTCCACTTT	CASSFQGRGSPLHF
-	TRBJ2-1	TRBD2	15	TRBV4-2	TGTGCCAGCAGCCGCCAAGCGGGGGGGTACAATGAGCAGTTCTTC	CASSRQAGGYNEQFF
-	TRBJ1-1	-	11	TRBV7-2	TGTGCCAGCAGCCGGGGGGGGGAAGCTTTCTTT	CASSRGGEAFF